The 32 T cell receptor beta chains presented below share a single source sample, sequenced in a study of identical twins (dated by TCRdb to about 2016). The receptor library was made with 5' RACE. The sequencing machine was an Illumina HiSeq 2000. TCRdb reprocessed the public reads (quality trimming at Q25 with fastp, clone calling with MiXCR) and kept in-frame beta chains. CDR3 protein duplicates are merged, each entry listing the most common genes and DNA. This sample holds 430,000 or so distinct CDR3 sequences; about 24% were observed only once. The leading ten clones occupy 2.9% of the sample. A further study also used this sample, focusing on T cells expressing NK-cell markers.

The specimen sequenced was CD4+ T cells sorted from blood. These receptors all come from a woman under 30 in good health.

The chain employs TRBV11-3 and TRBJ2-2; no clear D. V was clipped by 6 bases and J by 3 bases, with 11 bases between them. The CDR3 is 14 amino acids. Germline values: CDR1 SGHNT, CDR2 YENEEA. As DNA, the CDR3 is TGTGCCAGCAGACGGAATCAACACACCGGGGAGCTGTTTTTT. As protein: CASRRNQHTGELFF.

In its sample, this clonotype was seen once. The rearrangement joins TRBV7-2 to TRBJ2-1; the D is unclear. Trimming took 5 bases from V and 5 from J, leaving 16 bases between them. CDR1 and CDR2 (germline): SGHTA, FQGNSA. This CDR3 comprises 15 residues. The CDR3 nucleotides read TGTGCCAGCAGCCCCTGGGGAAGAATCGACAATGAGCAGTTCTTC. Translating gives CASSPWGRIDNEQFF.

The V call is TRBV2, the J call TRBJ1-2, with D perhaps matching TRBD1 (5 bases). CDR1 and CDR2 from the germline V gene are SNHLY and FYNNEI. The germline V and J ends were trimmed by 6 bases and 3 bases, with 11 bases remaining between them. The CDR3 spans 13 residues. CDR3 sequence reads: CASSGTSYYGYTF. DNA for the CDR3: TGTGCCAGCAGCGGGACCTCGTACTATGGCTACACCTTC.

This clonotype was detected a few times. V is TRBV12-3 or TRBV12-4 and J is TRBJ2-2; D might be TRBD2 (6 bases). Trimming took off 6 bases at V and 5 bases at J, with 16 bases between the two ends. CDR3 length: 15 residues. DNA of the CDR3: TGTGCCAGCAGCCGGAGGGAGATAGTTACCGGGGAGCTGTTTTTT. Amino acids: CASSRREIVTGELFF.

This clonotype was recorded a few times. The rearrangement joins TRBV12-3 or TRBV12-4 to TRBJ1-5; tentatively, D is TRBD1 (6 bases). The CDR3 consists of 16 residues. The V end was cut by 1 base, the J end by 4 bases, with 14 bases between. This CDR3 is CASSLGGAFRNQPQHF. The CDR3 region has the DNA TGTGCCAGCAGTTTAGGGGGGGCCTTCCGAAATCAGCCCCAGCATTTT.

This clonotype was counted at least ten times. The genes are TRBV2 and TRBJ2-7, with D possibly TRBD2 on 6 matching bases. CDR3 length: 12 residues. Per the germline V gene, CDR1 is SNHLY and CDR2 is FYNNEI. V gave up 4 bases and J gave up 4 bases, with 8 bases separating them. The CDR3 sequence: CASSGDSYEQYF. The CDR3 region has the DNA TGTGCCAGCAGTGGGGACTCATACGAGCAGTACTTC.

This clonotype was detected only a few times. The gene calls are TRBV12-3 or TRBV12-4 and TRBJ2-6; no clear D gene. The CDR3 is 17 residues long. V was pared by 5 bases and J by 2 bases, with 16 bases between. CDR3 bases: TGTGCCAGCAGTCCTGACCCTCTCATAGCTGGGGCCAACGTCCTGACTTTC. It translates to CASSPDPLIAGANVLTF.

A few counts support this clonotype. This chain connects TRBV29-1 to TRBJ2-2, with unresolved D. V shed 4 bases and J shed 4 bases, with 4 bases lying between them. The CDR3 loop spans 11 amino acids. CDR1 and CDR2 from the germline V gene are SQVTM and ANQGSEA. CDR3 sequence: CSVAPTGELFF. Here the CDR3 DNA reads TGCAGCGTTGCCCCCACCGGGGAGCTGTTTTTT.

V is TRBV29-1 and J is TRBJ1-1; 10 nucleotides match TRBD1. V dropped 7 bases and J dropped 2; count of bases not matched to a gene: 7. Germline V lookup: CDR1 SQVTM, CDR2 ANQGSEA. The CDR3 contains 14 residues. CDR3 nucleotides: TGCAGCGCGAGCAGGGACAGGGGAAACACTGAAGCTTTCTTT. It codes for CSASRDRGNTEAFF.

This clonotype has a single count. The chain has TRBV20-1 and TRBJ1-4; possible D gene TRBD1, 6 bases. The V end was cut by 7 bases, the J end by 4 bases, with 13 bases between. Germline loops: CDR1 DFQATT, CDR2 SNEGSKA (reference sequence). This CDR3 is built from 13 residues. CDR3 sequence reads: CSGQTGRNEKLFF. The CDR3 nucleotides are TGCAGTGGTCAGACAGGTCGTAATGAAAAACTGTTTTTT.

The chain recombines TRBV10-3 with TRBJ2-7; a weak D match, TRBD2 (6 bases). The CDR3 is 15 residues long. Germline-derived CDR1 and CDR2 are ENHRY and SYGVKD. Trimming took off 6 bases at V and 3 bases at J, with 18 bases between the two ends. The CDR3 reads CAIRRTTGYGYEQYF. CDR3 sequence (DNA): TGTGCCATCAGGCGGACTACCGGATACGGCTACGAGCAGTACTTC.

This clonotype has just a few counts. V is TRBV20-1 and J is TRBJ2-3; a weak D match, TRBD2 (6 bases). The CDR3 runs to 15 residues. Per the germline V gene, CDR1 is DFQATT and CDR2 is SNEGSKA (reference sequence). V was shortened by 3 bases and J by 2 bases, with 15 bases between the two germline ends. The CDR3 region has the DNA TGCAGTGCTAGTCGGTGGGAGGCATACACAGATACGCAGTATTTT. Its translation: CSASRWEAYTDTQYF.

This clonotype was seen once. This chain links TRBV6-5 with TRBJ2-1; 10 bases agree with TRBD2. V gave up 0 bases and J gave up 1 base; unmatched junction bases: 0. The germline V gene has CDR1 MNHEY and CDR2 SVGAGI. The CDR3 length is 16 residues. The CDR3 here is CASSYSGLASYNEQFF. The CDR3, as DNA: TGTGCCAGCAGTTACTCGGGACTAGCGTCCTACAATGAGCAGTTCTTC.

The genes are TRBV11-1 and TRBJ2-6, with D possibly being TRBD1 or TRBD2 (6 bases each). The germline CDR1 and CDR2 sequences are SGHAT and FQDESV (reference sequence). The CDR3 loop spans 19 amino acids. V gave up 5 bases and J gave up 0 bases, with 20 bases separating them. As DNA, the CDR3 is TGTGCCAGCAGCCCGGGGGCGGGGAGCCATTTCTCTGGGGCCAACGTCCTGACTTTC. Its protein is CASSPGAGSHFSGANVLTF.

This clonotype was seen at least ten times. V and J are TRBV29-1 and TRBJ1-1; 8 nucleotides align to TRBD1. CDR3 length: 15 amino acids. Per the germline V gene, CDR1 is SQVTM and CDR2 is ANQGSEA. Unmatched junction bases numbered 9, after V lost 5 bases and J lost 1 base. CDR3 sequence: CSVITGTGRNTEAFF. The CDR3 bases are TGCAGCGTTATTACCGGGACAGGCAGGAACACTGAAGCTTTCTTT.

This clonotype showed up just a few times. The V and J genes are TRBV29-1 and TRBJ2-7; D gene unclear. V was clipped by 8 bases and J by 0 bases, with 14 bases between them. Per germline, CDR1 SQVTM and CDR2 ANQGSEA. The CDR3 is 13 residues long. The CDR3 region is CSSLVRNSYEQYF. CDR3 bases: TGCAGCAGTTTAGTGCGGAACTCCTACGAGCAGTACTTC.

Many counts were recorded for this clonotype. The rearrangement links TRBV6-2 or TRBV6-3 to TRBJ2-2; D not certain. This CDR3 is built from 13 residues. In germline, CDR1 is MNHEY, CDR2 SVGEGT. V dropped 5 bases and J dropped 4 bases, with 8 bases sitting between them. Written as DNA, the CDR3 is TGTGCCAGCAGTGCGGCCATCACCGGGGAGCTGTTTTTT. Translation gives CASSAAITGELFF.

This clonotype was recorded a few times. This rearrangement joins TRBV9 to TRBJ1-2; TRBD1 agrees at 8 bases. CDR1 is SGDLS and CDR2 is YYNGEE in the germline V gene. The V segment lost 6 bases and the J segment 3 bases; nucleotides outside the gene matches: 10. The CDR3 extends over 15 amino acids. In DNA, the CDR3 is TGTGCCAGCACCGTCGACAGGGGTGGGGACTATGGCTACACCTTC. Protein sequence: CASTVDRGGDYGYTF. The variable domain in full, completed from reference TRBV9 and TRBJ1-2, reads DSGVTQTPKHLITATGQRVTLRCSPRSGDLSVYWYQQSLDQGLQFLIQYYNGEERAKGNILERFSAQQFPDLHSELNLSSLELGDSALYFCASTVDRGGDYGYTFGSGTRLTVV.

The rearrangement joins TRBV7-3 to TRBJ2-1, with 9 nucleotides matching TRBD2. The junction had 12 bases not matched to a gene; V was cut back by 5 bases and J by 7 bases. The CDR3 extends over 16 amino acids. Germline V lookup: CDR1 SGHTA, CDR2 FQGTGA. The CDR3 reads CASSPQTSGLSNEQFF. The CDR3 coding sequence is TGTGCCAGCAGCCCTCAGACTAGCGGCCTTTCAAATGAGCAGTTCTTC.

This chain connects TRBV20-1 to TRBJ1-6; 10 bases line up with TRBD1. V shed 1 base, J shed 8 bases, and the junction held 2 bases outside the gene matches. The germline V gene encodes CDR1 DFQATT and CDR2 SNEGSKA (reference sequence). The CDR3 has 14 amino acids. In DNA, the CDR3 is TGCAGTGCTAGAGGGGACAGGGGATATTCACCCCTCCACTTT. Translating it yields CSARGDRGYSPLHF.

The chain combines TRBV10-3 with TRBJ2-5; perhaps TRBD2 as D (5 bases). The CDR3 runs to 12 residues. CDR1 is ENHRY and CDR2 is SYGVKD in the germline V gene. With 5 bases removed from V and 2 bases from J, the gap between germline ends came to 6 bases. The chain's CDR3 is CAISREQETQYF. In DNA form, the CDR3 reads TGTGCCATCAGTCGGGAACAAGAGACCCAGTACTTC.

About this clonotype: The junction differs from germline at one of its ends, possibly a read error. J is TRBJ1-5 and V is TRBV18, with D hard to call. Looked up from germline, CDR1 is KGHSH and CDR2 is LQKENI. The CDR3 loop spans 13 amino acids. The CDR3 DNA is TGTGCCAGCTCACCCGGGCGAGATCACCCCCAGCATTTT. Protein product: CASSPGRDHPQHF.

The CDR3 region has the DNA TGTGCCAGCAGCTTATATGTCGGTTCCTACGAGCAGTACTTC. It encodes CASSLYVGSYEQYF. The chain joins TRBV7-2 to TRBJ2-7; D is unclear. V lost 2 bases and J lost 1, with 9 bases in between. The length of the CDR3 is 14 residues. The germline V gene encodes CDR1 SGHTA and CDR2 FQGNSA.

V gene TRBV7-3 combines with J gene TRBJ1-1; D not certain. V was pared by 1 base and J by 1 base, with 7 bases between. The germline V gene has CDR1 SGHTA and CDR2 FQGTGA. The CDR3 is 14 amino acids. CDR3: CASSLSKTNTEAFF. Here the CDR3 DNA reads TGTGCCAGCAGCTTAAGTAAAACGAACACTGAAGCTTTCTTT.

V and J are TRBV6-1 and TRBJ2-2; D is ambiguous. The CDR3 is made up of 12 amino acids. The V and J ends lost 2 bases and 7 bases respectively, with 5 bases between them. The germline V gene encodes CDR1 MNHNS and CDR2 SASEGT. The CDR3: CASSELGGELFF. CDR3 in DNA: TGTGCCAGCAGTGAACTGGGCGGGGAGCTGTTTTTT.

There are a few counts of this clonotype. This chain links TRBV5-1 with TRBJ1-1, with TRBD1 matching over 8 bases. Trimming removed 0 bases from V and 0 bases from J; junction bases left unmatched: 7. In germline, CDR1 is SGHRS, CDR2 YFSETQ. CDR3 length: 17 residues. The CDR3 reads CASSLGQGRVMNTEAFF. The DNA for the CDR3 is TGCGCCAGCAGCTTGGGACAGGGGCGCGTCATGAACACTGAAGCTTTCTTT.

This clonotype was found a few times. The chain recombines TRBV4-3 with TRBJ2-7, with 10 bases that match TRBD2. Germline CDR1 LGHNA, CDR2 YSLEER. There are 16 residues in the CDR3. The V and J ends lost 0 bases and 11 bases, in that order; junction bases with no gene match: 13. The CDR3 DNA reads as TGCGCCAGCAGCCAAGAGGCCGGTGGGCTAGCGGGAGTCAAGTACTTC. This sequence encodes CASSQEAGGLAGVKYF.

The sample holds a few counts of this clonotype. The gene calls are TRBV6-1 and TRBJ2-1; 7 bases map to TRBD1. This CDR3 is built from 15 residues. V lost 4 bases and J lost 5; bases outside the gene matches: 8. Germline V gene data show CDR1 as MNHNS and CDR2 as SASEGT. In nucleotides, the CDR3 is TGTGCCAGCAGTGCTATACAGGGGACCCACAATGAGCAGTTCTTC. It codes for CASSAIQGTHNEQFF.

The chain is built from TRBV6-2 or TRBV6-3 and TRBJ2-1; D call uncertain. The germline V and J ends were trimmed by 2 bases and 3 bases, with 11 bases remaining between them. Looked up from germline, CDR1 is MNHEY and CDR2 is SVGEGT. The length of the CDR3 is 15 residues. CDR3 sequence (DNA): TGTGCCAGCAGTTACACCGATCCTTTCTACAATGAGCAGTTCTTC. Encoded protein: CASSYTDPFYNEQFF.

V is TRBV7-9 and J is TRBJ1-1; D unclear. This CDR3 is 15 amino acids long. Per germline, CDR1 SEHNR and CDR2 FQNEAQ (reference sequence). V dropped 1 base and J dropped 3 bases, with 12 bases sitting between them. CDR3 bases: TGTGCCAGCAGCTTAGATGCCATCAAGGACACTGAAGCTTTCTTT. Its translation: CASSLDAIKDTEAFF.

This clonotype was observed a handful of times. In DNA, the CDR3 is TGCAGCGTGCTACCATGGGACAGGGGGTCTGAAGCTTTCTTT. Translation: CSVLPWDRGSEAFF. This rearrangement joins TRBV29-1 to TRBJ1-1, with 11 bases lining up with TRBD1. The V segment lost 6 bases and the J segment 6 bases; nucleotides outside the gene matches: 9. The CDR3 loop spans 14 amino acids. The germline gives CDR1 SQVTM, CDR2 ANQGSEA.

This clonotype was picked up a small number of times. CDR3 coding DNA: TGTGCCAGCAGTTTAGCAACGACAGTGAATCAGCCCCAGCATTTT. It is translated as CASSLATTVNQPQHF. The rearrangement links TRBV12-3 or TRBV12-4 to TRBJ1-5, with D perhaps matching TRBD1 (5 bases). CDR3 length equals 15 residues. Between the trimmed V and J ends, which lost 0 bases and 4 bases, there was a span of 10 bases.